A selection of T cell receptor beta chains follows, all from one sample in a study of identical twins. TCRdb recomputed calls from the 5' RACE reads with MiXCR, one row per CDR3 protein. This sample has about 530,000 distinct CDR3 sequences; around 22% occur once, and the top ten carry about 0.5%. A further study also used this sample, focusing on yellow fever vaccine responses in identical twins.

The sequenced material came from CD4+ T cells sorted from blood. The receptors stem from a woman aged 18-29 years in good health. The CDR3 runs from the conserved cysteine through the conserved F or W. The D gene is left open where the match is weak. Clone size is not always given. Where it is, it says once, few, many or a class for expanded clones.

D gene	J gene	V gene	clone size	CDR3 protein
.	TRBJ2-3	TRBV10-2	.	CASKDWASVPDTQYF
TRBD2	TRBJ2-2	TRBV12-3/TRBV12-4	few	CASSPRASGVTGELFF
TRBD2	TRBJ2-1	TRBV4-1	few	CASSQEPGLVYNEQFF
TRBD2	TRBJ2-1	TRBV20-1	few	CSASSGTSGRVGEQFF
TRBD2	TRBJ2-7	TRBV6-5	.	CASSYNGVTSGNGEQYF
TRBD1	TRBJ2-7	TRBV10-3	.	CAIRDGTELYEQYF
.	TRBJ1-2	TRBV28	.	CASSPLRDKANYGYTF
TRBD1	TRBJ2-1	TRBV7-2	.	CASSLGHPGQIYNEQFF
.	TRBJ1-6	TRBV12-3/TRBV12-4	few	CASSLVSRGNSPLHF
TRBD2	TRBJ2-3	TRBV29-1	few	CSVEASSGSQDTQYF
.	TRBJ2-2	TRBV28	few	CASSRLGSTGELFF
TRBD2	TRBJ2-2	TRBV20-1	few	CSARGLPANGGELFF
.	TRBJ1-2	TRBV5-1	few	CASSPRSGGANGYTF
TRBD1	TRBJ2-2	TRBV7-8	few	CASQKDRGVTGELFF
.	TRBJ1-2	TRBV2	many	CASTRGDGYTF
.	TRBJ2-7	TRBV12-3/TRBV12-4	many	CASSLSNEQYF
.	TRBJ2-5	TRBV6-1	once	CASRGTTRETQYF
TRBD2	TRBJ2-1	TRBV12-3/TRBV12-4	few	CASRSSGVSYNEQFF
.	TRBJ2-1	TRBV15	few	CATSTRRGREQFF
.	TRBJ1-5	TRBV27	few	CASSFGGINQPQHF
TRBD1	TRBJ2-1	TRBV12-3/TRBV12-4	few	CASSLDRVSDEQFF
.	TRBJ2-1	TRBV7-6	.	CASSHPSIEQFF
.	TRBJ2-1	TRBV29-1	few	CSVEYTGNNEQFF
.	TRBJ2-6	TRBV7-9	few	CASSLAPGSGANVLTF
.	TRBJ2-3	TRBV2	.	CASHGAGGDTQYF
.	TRBJ2-5	TRBV4-1	few	CASRQIPGETQYF
TRBD1	TRBJ2-7	TRBV4-2	.	CASSHGQGGAEQYF
TRBD2	TRBJ2-1	TRBV20-1	few	CSASIGAGGPYEQFF
.	TRBJ2-4	TRBV10-3	.	CAISGGTHQYF
.	TRBJ2-3	TRBV10-3	.	CAISELEEDGTDTQYF
TRBD1	TRBJ1-6	TRBV18	many	CASSPGTDNSPLHF
.	TRBJ2-3	TRBV27	.	CASKYLHTDTQYF
.	TRBJ2-1	TRBV29-1	few	CSVAPGRESNEQFF
.	TRBJ1-2	TRBV5-1	.	CASSTIPGQGKGGYTF
TRBD2	TRBJ2-1	TRBV29-1	many	CSVVGLEYISYNEQFF
.	TRBJ1-5	TRBV15	few	CATSRVGANQPQHF
.	TRBJ2-3	TRBV12-3/TRBV12-4	many	CASSLGLPGDTQYF
.	TRBJ1-1	TRBV6-1	.	CASIRDRDGVLNTEAFF
.	TRBJ1-1	TRBV12-3/TRBV12-4	many	CASSSGGGNTEAFF
TRBD2	TRBJ2-3	TRBV6-1	few	CASRPAGLGTDTQYF